This entry lists 26 T cell receptor beta chains sequenced from one sample in a study of blood T cell repertoires in COVID-19. TCRdb's copy holds only in-frame clones and misses some; the assay was immunoSEQ multiplex PCR. This sample has about 74,000 clones, with about nine tenths found just once. The sample was peripheral blood. Source of these receptors: an elderly woman with active or convalescent COVID-19.

The chain is built from TRBV5-6 and TRBJ1-4; possibly TRBD1 for D (6 bases). The CDR3 loop spans 14 amino acids. V gave up 1 base and J gave up 7 bases, with 11 bases separating them. CDR1 and CDR2 from the germline V gene are SGHDT and YYEEEE. In nucleotides, the CDR3 is TGTGCCAGCAGCTTGCAGGGGAGACGTGAAAAACTGTTTTTT. The encoded protein is CASSLQGRREKLFF.

This chain uses TRBV5-6 with TRBJ1-2, with 12 bases that match TRBD1. Per the germline V gene, CDR1 is SGHDT and CDR2 is YYEEEE. V lost 4 bases, J lost 4 bases, and 5 bases stayed unmatched. The CDR3 totals 15 residues. CDR3 residues: CASSPRDRGLYGYTF. In DNA form, the CDR3 reads TGTGCCAGCAGCCCTCGGGACAGGGGGCTCTATGGCTACACCTTC.

The J gene is TRBJ1-2, the V gene TRBV9; 9 nucleotides line up with TRBD1. V shed 3 bases, J shed 4 bases, and the junction held 13 bases outside the gene matches. CDR3 size: 17 residues. The germline CDR1 and CDR2 sequences are SGDLS and YYNGEE. In nucleotides, the CDR3 is TGTGCCAGCAGCGAGGGACAGGGTTTTGCTCTTAGCTATGGCTACACCTTC. Amino acid sequence: CASSEGQGFALSYGYTF. The whole variable domain, filled in from reference TRBV9 and TRBJ1-2, reads DSGVTQTPKHLITATGQRVTLRCSPRSGDLSVYWYQQSLDQGLQFLIQYYNGEERAKGNILERFSAQQFPDLHSELNLSSLELGDSALYFCASSEGQGFALSYGYTFGSGTRLTVV.

The chain recombines TRBV3-1 (or the pseudogene TRBV3-2) with TRBJ1-1; 7 nucleotides align to TRBD1. The J segment lost 5 bases and the V segment lost 4 bases, leaving 4 bases of the junction unmatched. The germline CDR1 and CDR2 sequences are LGHDT and YNNKEL (reference sequence). CDR3 length: 13 amino acids. The CDR3 DNA is TGTGCCAGCAGCCGTCTACAGGGGACTGAAGCTTTCTTT. Protein sequence: CASSRLQGTEAFF.

V gene TRBV10-1 combines with J gene TRBJ1-4, with D unclear. The V and J ends lost 5 bases and 8 bases respectively, with 15 bases between them. The CDR3 consists of 14 residues. In germline, CDR1 is WNHNN, CDR2 SYGVQD (reference sequence). Here the CDR3 reads CASSRLIYSEKLFF. The CDR3 region has the DNA TGCGCCAGCAGTCGACTCATCTATAGCGAAAAACTGTTTTTT.

The chain joins TRBV7-2 to TRBJ2-1; 7 nucleotides match TRBD2. The J segment lost 3 bases and the V segment lost 0 bases, leaving 5 bases of the junction unmatched. Germline CDR1 reads SGHTA; CDR2 reads FQGNSA. The CDR3 sequence is 16 residues long. The CDR3 region is CASSLAPGGVYNEQFF. CDR3 sequence (DNA): TGTGCCAGCAGCTTAGCGCCTGGGGGGGTCTACAATGAGCAGTTCTTC.

The chain is built from TRBV3-1 (or the pseudogene TRBV3-2) and TRBJ2-3; 14 positions match TRBD2. J was trimmed by 1 base and V by 3 bases; bases with no gene match: 6. CDR3 length equals 18 residues. Germline CDR1 and CDR2: LGHDT and YNNKEL (reference sequence). The DNA of the CDR3 is TGTGCCAGCAGCCAGCGGACTAGCGGGGGGATACGCACAGATACGCAGTATTTT. As protein: CASSQRTSGGIRTDTQYF.

Here the CDR3 DNA reads TGTGCCACCAACGAACAGGACACCGGGGAGCTGTTTTTT. Protein: CATNEQDTGELFF. The genes are TRBV9 and TRBJ2-2; a weak D match, TRBD1 (5 bases). CDR3 length: 13 amino acids. Deletions cut 9 bases from V and 3 bases from J, with 12 bases between. Germline CDR1 and CDR2: SGDLS and YYNGEE.

This clone occurred a few times. The J gene is TRBJ2-1, the V gene TRBV27; D perhaps matches TRBD2 (5 bases). Trimming removed 6 bases at V and 2 bases at J, with 14 bases between. Germline V CDR1 and CDR2: MNHEY, SMNVEV (reference sequence). The CDR3 spans 15 residues. This chain's CDR3 is CASSVSGSPYNEQFF. The CDR3 region has the DNA TGTGCCAGCAGCGTCTCGGGAAGCCCCTACAATGAGCAGTTCTTC.

As for this clone: Germline is not matched at one junction end, which may reflect a read error. The chain employs TRBV12-3 or TRBV12-4 and TRBJ1-2, with D tentatively TRBD1 (5 bases). The CDR3 consists of 12 residues. Here the CDR3 reads CASSSRGSYFSF. The CDR3, as DNA: TGTGCCAGCAGTTCAAGGGGCAGCTATTTCTCCTTC.

The V call is TRBV7-2, the J call TRBJ1-2; D is uncertain. Germline CDR1 and CDR2: SGHTA and FQGNSA. V was shortened by 5 bases and J by 7 bases, with 14 bases between the two germline ends. The CDR3 runs to 13 residues. CDR3 nucleotides: TGTGCCAGCAGCACCCAGAACGAGGGTGGCTACACCTTC. It translates to CASSTQNEGGYTF.

The V call is TRBV7-2, the J call TRBJ2-1; unclear D gene. V lost 1 base and J lost 10, with 14 bases in between. The CDR3 runs 14 residues. Germline V gives CDR1 SGHTA, CDR2 FQGNSA. CDR3 bases: TGTGCCAGCAGCTTAGACGGCGGCCCTTGGGAGCAGTTCTTC. Translating it yields CASSLDGGPWEQFF.

The J gene is TRBJ2-1, the V gene TRBV7-2; perhaps TRBD2 as D (5 bases). The CDR3 sequence is 14 residues long. V was clipped by 7 bases and J by 1 base, with 11 bases between them. Germline CDR1 and CDR2: SGHTA and FQGNSA. The CDR3 is CASTPRASYNEQFF. The DNA for the CDR3 is TGTGCCAGCACCCCGAGGGCGTCCTACAATGAGCAGTTCTTC.

In its sample, this clone was seen once. The rearrangement links TRBV10-3 to TRBJ2-7; 8 bases align to TRBD1. V dropped 3 bases and J dropped 5; count of bases not matched to a gene: 9. Germline V gives CDR1 ENHRY, CDR2 SYGVKD. The CDR3 is made up of 15 amino acids. The CDR3 reads CAISDDRRGRNEQYF. DNA for the CDR3: TGTGCCATCAGTGATGACCGCAGGGGGCGAAACGAGCAGTACTTC.

The chain is built from TRBV12-3 or TRBV12-4 and TRBJ2-7, with a weak D call TRBD1 (5 bases). CDR3 length equals 11 residues. V gave up 4 bases and J gave up 6 bases, with 7 bases separating them. The CDR3 DNA is TGTGCCAGCAGTTGGGGCGGCGAGCAGTACTTC. Translation: CASSWGGEQYF.

The V and J genes are TRBV3-1 (or the pseudogene TRBV3-2) and TRBJ1-2, with D maybe TRBD1 (5 bases). Trimming removed 1 base from V and 3 bases from J, with 15 bases in between. The CDR3 has 16 amino acids. Germline-derived CDR1 and CDR2 are LGHDT and YNNKEL (reference sequence). As DNA, the CDR3 is TGTGCCAGCAGCCAAGTTTCTACAGGACCCCACTATGGCTACACCTTC. Amino acids: CASSQVSTGPHYGYTF.

V is TRBV5-1 and J is TRBJ2-1, with 9 bases aligning to TRBD2. Germline lookup yields CDR1 SGHRS and CDR2 YFSETQ. This CDR3 is built from 14 residues. With V trimmed by 4 bases and J by 9 bases, 8 bases remained unmatched. CDR3 region: CASSRGAGGSEQFF. CDR3 DNA sequence: TGCGCCAGCAGCAGAGGAGCGGGGGGCAGTGAGCAGTTCTTC.

The J gene is TRBJ2-1, the V gene TRBV10-3, with 10 bases identical to TRBD2. The V and J ends lost 5 bases and 7 bases, in that order; junction bases with no gene match: 8. This CDR3 spans 15 amino acids. CDR1 is ENHRY, CDR2 SYGVKD, per germline. The CDR3 here is CAISTGTSVPNEQFF. CDR3 nucleotides: TGTGCCATCAGTACCGGGACTAGCGTCCCGAATGAGCAGTTCTTC.

The V call is TRBV5-6, the J call TRBJ2-5; the D gene is possibly TRBD1 (5 bases). Trimming removed 1 base from V and 1 base from J, with 14 bases in between. The CDR3 extends over 16 amino acids. In germline, CDR1 is SGHDT, CDR2 YYEEEE. The CDR3 protein is CASSLRRGLGQETQYF. CDR3 in DNA: TGTGCCAGCAGCTTGCGAAGGGGTCTGGGCCAAGAGACCCAGTACTTC.

V is TRBV7-2 and J is TRBJ1-6, with 8 bases matching TRBD1. The CDR3 is made up of 17 amino acids. With V trimmed by 2 bases and J by 6 bases, 9 bases remained unmatched. Germline CDR1 is SGHTA and CDR2 is FQGNSA. CDR3 sequence (DNA): TGTGCCAGCAGCTTACATCCAGGGGGCGCCAGTAATTCACCCCTCCACTTT. Translated: CASSLHPGGASNSPLHF.

This clone appeared once. The J gene is TRBJ2-7, the V gene TRBV2; TRBD1 aligns across 7 bases. The V and J ends lost 6 bases and 2 bases, in that order; junction bases with no gene match: 10. Germline values: CDR1 SNHLY, CDR2 FYNNEI. This CDR3 is built from 15 residues. Here the CDR3 reads CASSLDRALTYEQYF. As DNA, the CDR3 is TGTGCCAGCAGCCTCGACAGGGCGTTAACCTACGAGCAGTACTTC.

The chain joins TRBV19 to TRBJ2-1, with 11 bases fitting TRBD1. Trimming at V came to 6 bases and at J to 2 bases, leaving 3 bases not matched to a gene. The CDR3 sequence is 15 residues long. Germline lookup yields CDR1 LNHDA and CDR2 SQIVND (reference sequence). Here the CDR3 DNA reads TGTGCCAGTAGGGACAGGGGGCAAACCTACAATGAGCAGTTCTTC. It specifies CASRDRGQTYNEQFF.

The chain combines TRBV11-1 with TRBJ2-7; possibly TRBD1 for D (6 bases). Germline V gives CDR1 SGHAT, CDR2 FQDESV (reference sequence). V lost 5 bases to trimming and J lost 1 base, with 15 bases between them. The CDR3 is 15 residues long. DNA of the CDR3: TGTGCCAGCAGCCCGGTGCCAGGGGAATCCTACGAGCAGTACTTC. Translated: CASSPVPGESYEQYF.

V and J are TRBV9 and TRBJ1-2; 8 nucleotides agree with TRBD1. Germline-derived CDR1 and CDR2 are SGDLS and YYNGEE. Unmatched junction bases numbered 10, after V lost 2 bases and J lost 4 bases. The CDR3 is 16 residues long. CDR3 bases: TGTGCCAGCAGCGTTTCGGGGAATGACAGGGGCTATGGCTACACCTTC. Its protein is CASSVSGNDRGYGYTF.

The chain links TRBV7-2 to TRBJ1-4; TRBD1 might be the D (6 bases). CDR3 length: 14 residues. CDR1 and CDR2 from the germline V gene are SGHTA and FQGNSA. V lost 1 base and J 7 bases, leaving 10 bases between the germline ends. The CDR3: CASSLDRVSEKLFF. DNA of the CDR3: TGTGCCAGCAGCTTAGACAGGGTTAGTGAAAAACTGTTTTTT. The full variable domain, completed using reference TRBV7-2 and TRBJ1-4, is GAGVSQSPSNKVTEKGKDVELRCDPISGHTALYWYRQSLGQGLEFLIYFQGNSAPDKSGLPSDRFSAERTGGSVSTLTIQRTQQEDSAVYLCASSLDRVSEKLFFGSGTQLSVL.

This chain links TRBV18 with TRBJ2-2; D possibly corresponds to TRBD2 (6 bases). The CDR3 runs 14 residues. V was trimmed by 2 bases and J by 5 bases, leaving 9 bases between them. From germline, CDR1 is KGHSH and CDR2 LQKENI. CDR3 in amino acids: CASSPAGGTGELFF. The CDR3, as DNA: TGTGCCAGCTCACCAGCTGGGGGGACCGGGGAGCTGTTTTTT.